This is a list of T cell receptor beta chains from one sample in a study of Tregs in tolerant kidney transplant recipients. Sequencing used immunoSEQ multiplex PCR; TCRdb keeps in-frame clones, though not all of them. The data show roughly 45,000 clones, about 90% seen once. The sample consisted of Tregs from blood. All receptors derive from a human donor in good health. Each CDR3 is given with its conserved first and last residue. Fields, in order: V gene, clone size, J gene, D gene, CDR3 length, CDR3 protein, CDR3 DNA. A D gene is named only where the DNA matches it firmly. Part of the rows lack a size; the others show once, few, many or a class for expanded clones.

TRBV6-5	.	TRBJ1-5	.	15	CASSPLARSDQPQHF	TGTGCCAGCAGCCCCCTGGCGCGGTCTGATCAGCCCCAGCATTTT
TRBV7-8	.	TRBJ2-7	.	13	CASSLAGSYEQYF	TGTGCCAGCAGCTTAGCCGGGTCATACGAGCAGTACTTC
TRBV6-5	once	TRBJ2-7	TRBD2	14	CAGTTSGRTYEQYF	TGTGCCGGCACGACTAGCGGGAGGACCTACGAGCAGTACTTC
TRBV2	.	TRBJ2-7	TRBD1	14	CASRGAGGSYEQYF	TGTGCCAGCAGAGGGGCAGGGGGTTCCTACGAGCAGTACTTC
TRBV2	.	TRBJ2-3	.	12	CASSGSTDTQYF	TGTGCCAGCAGTGGCAGTACAGATACGCAGTATTTT
TRBV27	.	TRBJ2-7	TRBD1	16	CASSLYGAGGFYEQYF	TGTGCCAGCAGTTTGTATGGGGCAGGGGGATTCTACGAGCAGTACTTC
TRBV6-1	.	TRBJ1-3	.	15	CASRADGRTGNTIYF	TGTGCCAGCAGGGCGGATGGACGTACTGGAAACACCATATATTTT
TRBV11-2	.	TRBJ2-1	.	17	CASSLGGVAAKRDEQFF	TGTGCCAGCAGCCTCGGTGGGGTTGCGGCTAAAAGGGATGAGCAGTTCTTC
TRBV18	.	TRBJ1-2	.	12	CASSHQGSGYTF	TGTGCCAGCTCGCACCAGGGGTCTGGCTACACCTTC
TRBV5-1	.	TRBJ2-1	.	16	CASSGTGHGVENEQFF	TGCGCCAGCAGCGGGACGGGACACGGGGTGGAGAATGAGCAGTTCTTC
TRBV11-2	.	TRBJ1-1	.	19	CASSLVEVADSLRGTEAFF	TGTGCCAGCAGCTTAGTCGAAGTTGCGGACAGCCTTCGAGGGACTGAAGCTTTCTTT
TRBV5-1	.	TRBJ2-5	TRBD1	16	CASSFFPGGVQETQYF	TGCGCCAGCAGCTTCTTTCCAGGGGGCGTCCAAGAGACCCAGTACTTC
TRBV6-5	.	TRBJ1-3	.	15	CASSYQPDSTNTIYF	TGTGCCAGCAGTTACCAACCCGATTCGACTAACACCATATATTTT
TRBV6-6	.	TRBJ1-5	.	15	CASRADGRGDQPQHF	TGTGCCAGCAGGGCGGACGGGAGGGGAGATCAGCCCCAGCATTTT
TRBV18	.	TRBJ1-2	.	11	CASSYGGGYTF	TGTGCCAGCTCGTACGGCGGCGGCTACACCTTC
TRBV11-3	.	TRBJ2-1	TRBD1	12	CASSKTGVGMFF	TGTGCCAGCAGCAAGACAGGGGTGGGAATGTTCTTC
TRBV2	.	TRBJ1-1	.	14	CASSSQGKNTEAFF	TGTGCCAGCAGTTCTCAGGGGAAGAACACTGAAGCTTTCTTT
TRBV2	.	TRBJ1-6	.	16	CASTNSLPAQDSPLHF	TGTGCCAGCACCAACTCTCTCCCGGCGCAGGATTCACCCCTCCACTTT
TRBV6-1	.	TRBJ1-3	.	15	CASSELRGHGNTIYF	TGTGCCAGCAGTGAACTCAGGGGACACGGAAACACCATATATTTT
TRBV2	.	TRBJ1-3	.	15	CASRAEGVARNTIYF	TGTGCCAGCAGGGCCGAGGGAGTAGCTAGAAACACCATATATTTT
TRBV19	once	TRBJ2-6	.	17	CASSYTFFSSGANVLTF	TGTGCCAGTAGTTACACTTTTTTCAGCTCTGGGGCCAACGTCCTGACTTTC
TRBV10-1	.	TRBJ2-7	.	14	CASSESGRGGEQYF	TGCGCCAGCAGTGAGTCAGGTAGGGGAGGCGAGCAGTACTTC
TRBV20-1	.	TRBJ1-1	.	9	CTPKTLAFF	TGCACCCCTAAAACCCTAGCTTTCTTT
TRBV5-1	.	TRBJ2-3	.	13	CASSFLSGDTQYF	TGCGCCAGCAGCTTTCTTAGCGGCGATACGCAGTATTTT
TRBV15	.	TRBJ2-2	.	14	CATSRDRGTGELFF	TGTGCCACCAGCAGAGATCGAGGCACCGGGGAGCTGTTTTTT
TRBV11-2	.	TRBJ2-1	.	16	CASSLGAGSSYNEQFF	TGTGCCAGCAGCTTAGGGGCAGGCAGCTCCTACAATGAGCAGTTCTTC
TRBV7-9	.	TRBJ2-3	.	14	CASSLEQGADTQYF	TGTGCCAGCAGCTTAGAACAGGGCGCAGATACGCAGTATTTT
TRBV10-3	.	TRBJ2-3	TRBD2	20	CAISEVDLAGGPVGTDTQYF	TGTGCCATCAGTGAGGTGGATCTGGCGGGAGGGCCTGTTGGTACAGATACGCAGTATTTT
TRBV6-1	.	TRBJ2-3	TRBD1	16	CASSVRTGSPPDTQYF	TGTGCCAGCAGTGTCAGGACAGGGAGTCCCCCAGATACGCAGTATTTT
TRBV11-3	once	TRBJ2-5	TRBD2	15	CASSSPGTSLQTQYF	TGTGCCAGCAGCTCCCCCGGGACTAGCCTCCAGACCCAGTACTTC
TRBV6-1	.	TRBJ1-5	.	13	CASSEGDYQPQHF	TGTGCCAGCAGTGAAGGGGACTATCAGCCCCAGCATTTT
TRBV13	.	TRBJ2-7	TRBD1	14	CASSPDRVGYEQYF	TGTGCCAGCAGCCCGGACAGGGTGGGCTACGAGCAGTACTTC
TRBV7-9	.	TRBJ1-1	.	16	CASSLYWGSGHAEAFF	TGTGCCAGCAGCTTATATTGGGGCAGTGGGCACGCTGAAGCTTTCTTT
TRBV5-5	few	TRBJ2-5	.	16	CASSLGRGVIWETQYF	TGTGCCAGCAGCTTGGGACGGGGAGTAATATGGGAGACCCAGTACTTC
TRBV13	.	TRBJ2-1	TRBD1	14	CASSARDRVFEQFF	TGTGCCAGCAGCGCCCGGGACAGGGTCTTTGAGCAGTTCTTC
TRBV7-6	.	TRBJ2-1	TRBD2	15	CATKRFGLESDEQFF	TGTGCCACCAAAAGGTTTGGACTAGAAAGCGATGAGCAGTTCTTC
TRBV5-1	.	TRBJ2-7	TRBD1	15	CTSSLGLTGVYEQYF	TGCACCAGCAGCTTGGGGCTTACAGGGGTCTACGAGCAGTACTTC
TRBV10-2	.	TRBJ2-1	.	12	CASSRQGVEQFF	TGCGCCAGCAGCCGTCAGGGAGTTGAGCAGTTCTTC
TRBV6-6	.	TRBJ1-6	TRBD1	15	CASSYSRQGNSPLHF	TGTGCCAGCAGTTACTCGAGACAGGGGAATTCACCCCTCCACTTT
TRBV11-2	.	TRBJ2-3	TRBD2	13	CASSFSGTDTQYF	TGTGCCAGCAGCTTTAGCGGGACAGATACGCAGTATTTT
TRBV5-1	.	TRBJ1-2	.	13	CASSYDGNYGYTF	TGCGCCAGCAGCTACGACGGAAACTATGGCTACACCTTC
TRBV6-6	.	TRBJ2-7	.	13	CASSYQQLYEQYF	TGTGCCAGCAGTTACCAACAGCTCTACGAGCAGTACTTC
TRBV6-5	.	TRBJ1-1	TRBD1	14	CASSRGQLNTEAFF	TGTGCCAGCAGTCGGGGACAGCTGAACACTGAAGCTTTCTTT
TRBV6-1	.	TRBJ1-2	TRBD1	15	CASSELRTGGFGYTF	TGTGCCAGCAGTGAACTCAGGACAGGGGGCTTTGGCTACACCTTC
TRBV6-1	.	TRBJ1-2	.	14	CASSVRGIGYGYTF	TGTGCCAGCAGTGTAAGGGGTATTGGCTATGGCTACACCTTC
TRBV2	.	TRBJ1-5	.	18	CASSEAPFWGFSNQPQHF	TGTGCCAGCAGTGAAGCGCCTTTCTGGGGGTTTAGCAATCAGCCCCAGCATTTT
TRBV2	.	TRBJ2-2	TRBD2	15	CASSEVSGRAGELFF	TGTGCCAGCAGTGAAGTCAGCGGGAGGGCCGGGGAGCTGTTTTTT
TRBV27	few	TRBJ1-5	.	15	CASSLWSNSNQPQHF	TGTGCCAGCAGTTTATGGTCGAATAGCAATCAGCCCCAGCATTTT
TRBV5-1	.	TRBJ1-1	TRBD1	16	CASSSEGQGAGTEAFF	TGCGCCAGCAGCTCAGAAGGACAGGGGGCAGGCACTGAAGCTTTCTTT
TRBV2	.	TRBJ2-5	.	15	CASSESGLAEETQYF	TGTGCCAGCAGTGAGAGCGGCCTAGCTGAGGAGACCCAGTACTTC
TRBV7-8	.	TRBJ1-2	TRBD1	18	CASSPKRGPTGGINGYTF	TGTGCCAGCAGCCCTAAGCGGGGACCTACAGGGGGAATCAATGGCTACACCTTC
TRBV29-1	.	TRBJ2-7	.	14	CSVEVVRGAYEQYF	TGCAGCGTTGAAGTGGTCAGGGGTGCTTACGAGCAGTACTTC
TRBV18	.	TRBJ2-7	.	15	CASSPGPQGDFGQYF	TGTGCCAGCTCACCAGGGCCCCAGGGTGACTTCGGGCAGTACTTC
TRBV5-6	.	TRBJ1-3	TRBD1	15	CASSADRGLGNTIYF	TGTGCCAGCAGCGCAGACAGGGGGCTAGGAAACACCATATATTTT
TRBV11-2	.	TRBJ2-1	.	13	CASSLDLATEQFF	TGTGCCAGCAGCTTAGATCTAGCGACTGAGCAGTTCTTC
TRBV9	.	TRBJ2-2	.	14	CASSVRSGSGELFF	TGTGCCAGCAGCGTCCGTAGCGGAAGCGGGGAGCTGTTTTTT
TRBV5-6	.	TRBJ2-3	.	15	CASSLLQRSTDTQYF	TGTGCCAGCAGCTTGCTTCAGCGGAGCACAGATACGCAGTATTTT
TRBV27	.	TRBJ1-4	.	17	CASSFPQGRRTNEKLFF	TGTGCCAGCAGTTTCCCCCAGGGAAGGAGAACTAATGAAAAACTGTTTTTT
TRBV19	.	TRBJ2-6	.	15	CASSPPVAGANVLTF	TGTGCCAGTAGCCCGCCCGTCGCTGGGGCCAACGTCCTGACTTTC